The sample holds a few counts of the clone carrying this T cell receptor (beta chain). Its target is unknown. This CDR3 comprises 11 residues. V was trimmed by 7 bases and J by 6 bases, leaving 9 bases between them. Germline CDR1 and CDR2: MDHEN and SYDVKM. It was RNA transcripts that yielded the amplified TCR beta CDR3 regions. The study used the HTBI primer set for a first-round RT-PCR of the TCR CDR3. TCRdb ran MiXCR on the multiplex PCR reads and lists one entry per CDR3 protein. The data contain some 570,000 distinct CDR3 sequences, 15% to 20% of them singletons. The sample is drawn from a study of T cells in Graves' hyperthyroidism and ophthalmopathy. Study outcomes and limitations: Ophthalmopathy was predicted by the model a median of roughly 6.6 months ahead of onset.

This chain joins TRBV28 and TRBJ1-1; the D is unclear. The sequencing input was blood. The clonotype originates from a woman aged 18-29 years with Graves' ophthalmopathy. CDR3 loop: CASNLGAEAFF. In DNA, the CDR3 is TGTGCCAGCAACTTGGGAGCTGAAGCTTTCTTT.